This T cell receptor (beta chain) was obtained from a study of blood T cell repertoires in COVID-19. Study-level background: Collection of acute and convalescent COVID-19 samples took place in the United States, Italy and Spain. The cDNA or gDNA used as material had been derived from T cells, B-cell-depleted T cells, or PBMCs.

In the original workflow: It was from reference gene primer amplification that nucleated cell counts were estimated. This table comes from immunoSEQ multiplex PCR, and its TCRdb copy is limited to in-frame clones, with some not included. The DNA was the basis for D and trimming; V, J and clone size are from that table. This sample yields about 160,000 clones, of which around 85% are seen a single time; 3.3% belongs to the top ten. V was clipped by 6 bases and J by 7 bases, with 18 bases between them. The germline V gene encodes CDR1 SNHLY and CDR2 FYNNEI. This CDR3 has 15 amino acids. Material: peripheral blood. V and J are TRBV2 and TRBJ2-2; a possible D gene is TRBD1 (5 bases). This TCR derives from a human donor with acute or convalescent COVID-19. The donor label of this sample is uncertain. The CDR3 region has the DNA TGTGCCAGCAGCGCAACCTCGAACAGGAACGGGGAGCTGTTTTTT. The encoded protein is CASSATSNRNGELFF.